The 15 T cell receptor beta chains below all came from one sample that was sequenced in a study of T cell responses to AZD1222 COVID-19 vaccine. Data came from immunoSEQ multiplex PCR; TCRdb stores just in-frame clones and leaves some out. The table shows around 110,000 clones, with roughly nine tenths occurring only once. Material: peripheral blood, obtained 28 days after the second AZD1222 dose. Receptors originate from an adult who received the AZD1222 COVID-19 vaccine.

The chain uses TRBV3-1 (or the pseudogene TRBV3-2) and TRBJ1-1, with a tentative D call TRBD1 (6 bases). The CDR3 is made up of 16 amino acids. Germline assignment: CDR1 LGHDT and CDR2 YNNKEL (reference sequence). V lost 4 bases to trimming and J lost 3 bases, with 18 bases between them. The CDR3, as DNA: TGTGCCAGCAGCCCATACAGTTGGGGGCCGGACACTGAAGCTTTCTTT. It translates to CASSPYSWGPDTEAFF.

This clone has just one count. V usage is TRBV2 and J usage is TRBJ1-3; D may be TRBD1 (5 bases). CDR3 size: 14 residues. Per the germline V gene, CDR1 is SNHLY and CDR2 is FYNNEI. The V end lost 6 bases, the J end lost 2 bases, and 11 bases lay between the germline ends. CDR3 loop: CASRGVEAGNTIYF. The DNA of the CDR3 is TGTGCCAGCAGAGGGGTGGAGGCTGGAAACACCATATATTTT.

The CDR3: CASSLGPRSTNTGELFF. In DNA form, the CDR3 reads TGTGCCAGCAGTTTGGGGCCGCGGTCTACGAACACCGGGGAGCTGTTTTTT. The chain employs TRBV28 and TRBJ2-2, with D maybe TRBD1 (5 bases). V shed 3 bases and J shed 0 bases, with 14 bases lying between them. The germline gives CDR1 MDHEN, CDR2 SYDVKM. The CDR3 extends over 17 amino acids.

The V gene is TRBV7-9, the J gene TRBJ1-1; 10 bases are shared with TRBD1. This CDR3 comprises 16 residues. V shed 5 bases, J shed 8 bases, and the junction held 14 bases outside the gene matches. Germline values: CDR1 SEHNR, CDR2 FQNEAQ (reference sequence). The DNA for the CDR3 is TGTGCCAGCAGCGAACGAGGGCCGACAGGGGGCAACGAAGCTTTCTTT. Its protein product is CASSERGPTGGNEAFF.

The chain uses TRBV6-2 or TRBV6-3 and TRBJ2-3, with a weak D call TRBD1 (6 bases). The CDR3 is 14 amino acids. V was trimmed by 0 bases and J by 8 bases, leaving 12 bases between them. Germline loops: CDR1 MNHEY, CDR2 SVGEGT. In nucleotides, the CDR3 is TGTGCCAGCAGTTACTCGGGGGCTTACGGTACGCAGTATTTT. This encodes CASSYSGAYGTQYF.

The CDR3 bases are TGTGCCAGCAGCTTATCCCCCGGGACTAGCAGGGACGAGCAGTACTTC. Its translation: CASSLSPGTSRDEQYF. This chain links TRBV13 with TRBJ2-7, with 9 nucleotides matching TRBD2. Looked up from germline, CDR1 is PRHDT and CDR2 is FYEKMQ (reference sequence). This CDR3 is built from 16 residues. V dropped 2 bases and J dropped 5; count of bases not matched to a gene: 10.

The chain links TRBV11-2 to TRBJ2-3, with no clear D. Trimming took off 3 bases at V and 0 bases at J, with 13 bases between the two ends. Germline-derived CDR1 and CDR2 are SGHAT and FQNNGV. The CDR3 loop spans 16 amino acids. In DNA, the CDR3 is TGTGCCAGCAGCTTCGGAAGGACGCCTAGCACAGATACGCAGTATTTT. It is translated as CASSFGRTPSTDTQYF.

This clone was seen a few times. The chain combines TRBV6-2 or TRBV6-3 with TRBJ1-6; the D is unclear. Trimming took 5 bases from V and 6 from J, leaving 14 bases between them. Germline CDR1 and CDR2: MNHEY and SVGEGT. This CDR3 contains 15 residues. The CDR3 sequence: CASSPVGWTNSPLHF. CDR3 DNA: TGTGCCAGCAGTCCCGTAGGGTGGACTAATTCACCCCTCCACTTT.

This clone came up a few times. This chain joins TRBV2 and TRBJ2-1; 7 bases are a match to TRBD2. Per the germline V gene, CDR1 is SNHLY and CDR2 is FYNNEI. Germline trimming cut 4 bases from V and 4 bases from J; bases unmatched to any gene: 4. The CDR3 covers 14 residues. Here the CDR3 DNA reads TGTGCCAGCAGTGGAGACGGGGGGTACAATGAGCAGTTCTTC. This translates into CASSGDGGYNEQFF.

This rearrangement joins TRBV4-3 to TRBJ2-7, with 8 bases fitting TRBD2. Germline lookup yields CDR1 LGHNA and CDR2 YSLEER. V lost 1 base to trimming and J lost 2 bases; unmatched junction nucleotides: 4. This CDR3 is built from 15 residues. The CDR3 DNA is TGCGCCAGCAGCCAAGTACTAGCGGTCGCCTACGAGCAGTACTTC. This sequence encodes CASSQVLAVAYEQYF.

The J gene is TRBJ1-1, the V gene TRBV11-2; the D gene is possibly TRBD1 (5 bases). V lost 1 base and J lost 4, with 7 bases in between. Germline CDR1 is SGHAT and CDR2 is FQNNGV. This CDR3 is built from 13 residues. CDR3 coding DNA: TGTGCCAGCAGCTTAGGTCAGGGCACTGAAGCTTTCTTT. This encodes CASSLGQGTEAFF.

This clone was seen only a few times. The chain combines TRBV7-2 with TRBJ2-7; possible D gene TRBD1, 5 bases. V was pared by 5 bases and J by 3 bases, with 17 bases between. Germline V gene lookup returns CDR1 SGHTA and CDR2 FQGNSA. This CDR3 has 15 residues. In DNA, the CDR3 is TGTGCCAGCAGCCTCTCAGTAGGGGCCAACTACGAGCAGTACTTC. Its translation is CASSLSVGANYEQYF.

This clone appeared once. The chain carries TRBV5-8 and TRBJ1-6; D not resolved. The CDR3 spans 15 residues. V shed 1 base and J shed 10 bases, with 15 bases lying between them. Germline CDR1 is SGHTS and CDR2 is YDEGEE. This CDR3 reads CASSLLRGAGSPLHF. Written as DNA, the CDR3 is TGTGCCAGCAGCTTGTTACGGGGTGCCGGCTCACCCCTCCACTTT. Looking up the rest from reference TRBV5-8 and TRBJ1-6 gives the full variable domain: EAGVTQSPTHLIKTRGQQATLRCSPISGHTSVYWYQQALGLGLQFLLWYDEGEERNRGNFPPRFSGRQFPNYSSELNVNALELEDSALYLCASSLLRGAGSPLHFGNGTRLTVT.

The genes are TRBV2 and TRBJ2-2; D gene uncertain. Germline lookup yields CDR1 SNHLY and CDR2 FYNNEI. The CDR3 length is 14 residues. Between the trimmed V and J ends, which lost 2 bases and 6 bases, there was a span of 10 bases. CDR3 sequence reads: CASSERRPAGELFF. CDR3 nucleotide sequence: TGTGCCAGCAGTGAAAGACGGCCGGCCGGGGAGCTGTTTTTT.

V gene TRBV20-1 combines with J gene TRBJ2-2, with TRBD1 identical over 7 bases. The germline V gene encodes CDR1 DFQATT and CDR2 SNEGSKA (reference sequence). The CDR3 has 14 residues. V lost 3 bases, J lost 1 base, and 2 bases stayed unmatched. The CDR3, as DNA: TGCAGTGCTAGTAGGGGGCAGAACACCGGGGAGCTGTTTTTT. It encodes CSASRGQNTGELFF.